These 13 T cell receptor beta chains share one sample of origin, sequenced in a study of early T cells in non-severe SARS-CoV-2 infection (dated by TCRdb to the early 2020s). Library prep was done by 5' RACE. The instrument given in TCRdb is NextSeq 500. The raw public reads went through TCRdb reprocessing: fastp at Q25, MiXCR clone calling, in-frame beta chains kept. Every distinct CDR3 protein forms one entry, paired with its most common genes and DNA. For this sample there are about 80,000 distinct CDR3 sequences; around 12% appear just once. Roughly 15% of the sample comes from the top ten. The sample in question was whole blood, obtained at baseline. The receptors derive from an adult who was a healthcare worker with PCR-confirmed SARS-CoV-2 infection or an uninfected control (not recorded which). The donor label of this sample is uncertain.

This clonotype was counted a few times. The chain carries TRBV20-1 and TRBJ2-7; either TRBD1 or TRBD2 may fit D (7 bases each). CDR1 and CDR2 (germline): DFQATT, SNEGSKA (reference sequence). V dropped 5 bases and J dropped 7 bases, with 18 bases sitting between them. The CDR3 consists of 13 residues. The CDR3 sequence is CSASGEGAWEQYF. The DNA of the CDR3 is TGCAGTGCTTCCGGGGAGGGGGCGTGGGAGCAGTACTTC.

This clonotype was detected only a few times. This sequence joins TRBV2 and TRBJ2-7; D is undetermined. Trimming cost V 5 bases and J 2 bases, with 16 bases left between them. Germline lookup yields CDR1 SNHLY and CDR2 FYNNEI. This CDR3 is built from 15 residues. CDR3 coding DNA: TGTGCCAGCAGTCGAGAAGCGTTGGGTCCCTACGAGCAGTACTTC. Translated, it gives CASSREALGPYEQYF.

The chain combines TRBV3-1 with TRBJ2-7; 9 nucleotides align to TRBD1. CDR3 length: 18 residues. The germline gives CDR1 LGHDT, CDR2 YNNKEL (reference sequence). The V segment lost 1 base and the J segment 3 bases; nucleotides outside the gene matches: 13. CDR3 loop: CASSQGRNSGQGDYEQYF. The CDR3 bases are TGTGCCAGCAGCCAAGGACGAAATTCGGGACAGGGAGACTACGAGCAGTACTTC.

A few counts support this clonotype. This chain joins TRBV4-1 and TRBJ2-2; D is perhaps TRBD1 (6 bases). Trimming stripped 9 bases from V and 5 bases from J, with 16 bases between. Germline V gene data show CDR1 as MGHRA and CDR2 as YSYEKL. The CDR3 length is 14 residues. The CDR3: CASKEQGRTGELFF. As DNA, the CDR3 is TGCGCCAGTAAAGAGCAGGGGCGGACCGGGGAGCTGTTTTTT.

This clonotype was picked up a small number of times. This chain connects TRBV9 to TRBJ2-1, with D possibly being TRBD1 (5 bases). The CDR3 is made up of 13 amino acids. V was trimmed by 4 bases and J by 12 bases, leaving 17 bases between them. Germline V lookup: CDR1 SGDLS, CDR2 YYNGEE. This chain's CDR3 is CASSPIGATGQFF. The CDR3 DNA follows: TGTGCCAGCAGCCCCATTGGGGCCACGGGGCAGTTCTTC.

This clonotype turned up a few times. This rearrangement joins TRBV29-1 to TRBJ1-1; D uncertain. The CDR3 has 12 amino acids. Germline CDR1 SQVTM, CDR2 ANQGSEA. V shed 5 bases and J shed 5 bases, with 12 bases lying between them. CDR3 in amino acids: CSVLGPGTEAFF. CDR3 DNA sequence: TGCAGCGTTCTGGGCCCTGGGACTGAAGCTTTCTTT.

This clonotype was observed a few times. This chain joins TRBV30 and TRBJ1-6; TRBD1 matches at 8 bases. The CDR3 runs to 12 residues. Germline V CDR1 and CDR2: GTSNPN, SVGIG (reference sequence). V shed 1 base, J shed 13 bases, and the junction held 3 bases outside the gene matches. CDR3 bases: TGTGCCTGGAGTGATCAGGGGGCCCCCCTCCACTTT. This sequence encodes CAWSDQGAPLHF.

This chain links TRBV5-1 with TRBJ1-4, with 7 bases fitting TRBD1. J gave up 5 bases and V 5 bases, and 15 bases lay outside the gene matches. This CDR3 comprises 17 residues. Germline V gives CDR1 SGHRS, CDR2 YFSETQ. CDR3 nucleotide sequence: TGCGCCAGCAGTTGGATTGGGCCCGGGACAGCGAATGAAAAACTGTTTTTT. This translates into CASSWIGPGTANEKLFF.

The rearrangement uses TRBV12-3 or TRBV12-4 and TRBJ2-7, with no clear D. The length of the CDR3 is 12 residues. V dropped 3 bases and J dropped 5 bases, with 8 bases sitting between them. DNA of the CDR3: TGTGCCAGCAGTTTCATCGAGAACGAGCAGTACTTC. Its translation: CASSFIENEQYF.

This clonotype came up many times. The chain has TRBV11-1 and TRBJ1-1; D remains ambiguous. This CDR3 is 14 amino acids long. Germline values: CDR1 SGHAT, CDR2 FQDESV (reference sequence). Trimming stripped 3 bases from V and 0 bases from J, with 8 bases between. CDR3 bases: TGTGCCAGCAGCTTTGGGGATCTGAACACTGAAGCTTTCTTT. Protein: CASSFGDLNTEAFF. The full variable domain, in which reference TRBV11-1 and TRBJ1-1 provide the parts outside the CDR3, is EAEVAQSPRYKITEKSQAVAFWCDPISGHATLYWYRQILGQGPELLVQFQDESVVDDSQLPKDRFSAERLKGVDSTLKIQPAELGDSAMYLCASSFGDLNTEAFFGQGTRLTVV.

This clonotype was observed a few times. The CDR3 sequence: CASSLDRGGRSTDTQYF. For the CDR3, the DNA is TGTGCCAGCAGCTTAGATCGCGGGGGGCGCAGCACAGATACGCAGTATTTT. The V call is TRBV7-2, the J call TRBJ2-3, with 8 nucleotides matching TRBD2. V was clipped by 1 base and J by 0 bases; unmatched bases: 6. CDR3 length equals 17 residues. CDR1 is SGHTA and CDR2 is FQGNSA in the germline V gene.

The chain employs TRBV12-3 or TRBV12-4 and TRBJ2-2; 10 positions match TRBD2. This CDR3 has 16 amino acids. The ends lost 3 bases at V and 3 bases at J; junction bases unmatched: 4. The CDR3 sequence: CASSFSLAGYTGELFF. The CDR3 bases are TGTGCCAGCAGTTTTTCACTAGCGGGGTACACCGGGGAGCTGTTTTTT.

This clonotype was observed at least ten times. CDR3 protein: CSAGPAPGEQFF. In DNA form, the CDR3 reads TGCAGCGCTGGCCCAGCGCCCGGAGAGCAGTTCTTC. The chain has TRBV29-1 and TRBJ2-1; D ambiguous. Trimming left V 7 bases short and J 10 bases short, with 17 bases between. CDR3 length: 12 amino acids. Germline V gives CDR1 SQVTM, CDR2 ANQGSEA.